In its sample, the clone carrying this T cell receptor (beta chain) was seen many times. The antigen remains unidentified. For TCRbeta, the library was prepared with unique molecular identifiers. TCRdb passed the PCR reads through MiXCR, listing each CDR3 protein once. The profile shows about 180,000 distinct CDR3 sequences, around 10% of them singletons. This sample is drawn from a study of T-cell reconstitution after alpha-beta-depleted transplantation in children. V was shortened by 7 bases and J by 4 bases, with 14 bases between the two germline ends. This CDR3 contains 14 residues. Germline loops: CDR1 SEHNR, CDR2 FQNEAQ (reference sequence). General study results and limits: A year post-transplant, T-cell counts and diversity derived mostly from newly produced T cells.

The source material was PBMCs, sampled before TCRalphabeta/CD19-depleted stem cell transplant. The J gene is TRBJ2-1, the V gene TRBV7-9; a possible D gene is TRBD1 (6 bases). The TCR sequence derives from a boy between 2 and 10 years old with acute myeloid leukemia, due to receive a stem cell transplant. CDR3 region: CASTLGQNYNEQFF. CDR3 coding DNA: TGTGCCAGCACCCTTGGACAGAATTACAATGAGCAGTTCTTC.